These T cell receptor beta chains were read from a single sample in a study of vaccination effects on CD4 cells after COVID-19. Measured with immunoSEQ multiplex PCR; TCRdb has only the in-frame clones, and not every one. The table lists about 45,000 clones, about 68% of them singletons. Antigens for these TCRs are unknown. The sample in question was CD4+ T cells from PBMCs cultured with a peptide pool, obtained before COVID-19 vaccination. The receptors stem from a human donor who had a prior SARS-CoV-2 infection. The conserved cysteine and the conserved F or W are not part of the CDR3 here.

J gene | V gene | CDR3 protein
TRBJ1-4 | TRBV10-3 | AISEGPSRPLQKGEKLF
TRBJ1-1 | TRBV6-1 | ASSESWWGVNTEAF
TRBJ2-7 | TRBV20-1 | SASLPGLYEQY
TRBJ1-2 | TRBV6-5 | ASSLTGEDYGYT
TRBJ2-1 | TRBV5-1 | ASSPSGRMEWDNEQF
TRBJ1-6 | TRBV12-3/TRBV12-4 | ASSWTANSPLH
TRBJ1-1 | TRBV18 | ASSPTPPDRHPMNTEAF
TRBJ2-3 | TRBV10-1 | ASRFGQGGDTQY
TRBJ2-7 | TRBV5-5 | ASSFSARGQYYEQY
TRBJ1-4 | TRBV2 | ASRRSLRSGEKLF
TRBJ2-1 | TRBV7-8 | ASSLARTANEQF
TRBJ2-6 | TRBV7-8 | ASSGRLGLAGDSGANVLT
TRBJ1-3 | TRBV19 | ASSIRTGNTIY
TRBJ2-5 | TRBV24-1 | ATSAPQVWGPQETQY
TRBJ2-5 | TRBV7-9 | ASSQGQGWTRETQY
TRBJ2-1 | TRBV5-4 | ASSAKTGARGQF
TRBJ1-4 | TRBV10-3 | ATAAEATNEKLF
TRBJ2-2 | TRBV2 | ASKDGHTGELF
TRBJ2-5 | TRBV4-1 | ASSQGGPRDPSGTQY
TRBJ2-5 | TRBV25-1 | ASSDQTRGKETQY
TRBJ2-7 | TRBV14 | ASSQDPRVAGGHYEQY
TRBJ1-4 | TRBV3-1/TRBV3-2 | ASSQDSGEKLF
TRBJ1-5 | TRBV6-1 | ASSEEGYRDYQPQH
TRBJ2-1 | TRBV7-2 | ASSLNLYNEQF